Each of the 19 T cell receptor beta chains below was sequenced from the same sample in a study of human T cells and chemical hapten exposure. From the RACE reads, TCRdb called clonotypes with MiXCR, one entry per CDR3 protein. This sample yields about 82,000 distinct CDR3 sequences, of which 10% to 15% are seen a single time; 5.7% belongs to the top ten. The time point here: patch test 3, about 24 weeks after DPC sensitization. Treatment specified: therapeutic diphenylcyclopropenone sensitization with weekly scalp DPC. Sequencing was performed on whole blood, taken in connection with sensitization to the hapten diphenylcyclopropenone (DPC). The receptors were gathered from a woman in her forties or fifties with alopecia areata. Some clones in this sample may be carry-over from other donors' samples.

This clonotype was picked up a small number of times. This chain connects TRBV7-6 to TRBJ2-7; TRBD1 matches at 8 bases. Trimming cost V 2 bases and J 6 bases; bases outside gene matches: 3. Germline loops: CDR1 SGHVS, CDR2 FNYEAQ. The CDR3 has 13 residues. Written as DNA, the CDR3 is TGTGCCAGCAGCTTAACGGACAGGGTCGAGCAGTACTTC. Its protein product is CASSLTDRVEQYF. The full variable domain, in which reference TRBV7-6 and TRBJ2-7 provide the parts outside the CDR3, is GAGVSQSPRYKVTKRGQDVALRCDPISGHVSLYWYRQALGQGPEFLTYFNYEAQQDKSGLPNDRFSAERPEGSISTLTIQRTEQRDSAMYRCASSLTDRVEQYFGPGTRLTVT.

This clonotype came up many times. The V and J genes are TRBV11-2 and TRBJ2-1; D uncertain. Trimming shortened V by 5 bases and J by 6 bases, and 8 bases separated the two germline ends. Germline CDR1 is SGHAT and CDR2 is FQNNGV. The CDR3 loop spans 12 amino acids. Here the CDR3 DNA reads TGTGCCAGCAGCCACGACCCCAATGAGCAGTTCTTC. It yields the protein CASSHDPNEQFF. Full variable domain (missing parts from reference TRBV11-2 and TRBJ2-1): EAGVAQSPRYKIIEKRQSVAFWCNPISGHATLYWYQQILGQGPKLLIQFQNNGVVDDSQLPKDRFSAERLKGVDSTLKIQPAKLEDSAVYLCASSHDPNEQFFGPGTRLTVL.

V and J are TRBV12-3 or TRBV12-4 and TRBJ2-7; TRBD2 is a possible D gene (5 bases). CDR3 size: 14 residues. The V end was cut by 2 bases, the J end by 9 bases, with 17 bases between. The CDR3 loop is CASSLSDWARGQYF. CDR3 nucleotide sequence: TGTGCCAGCAGTTTATCGGACTGGGCCCGGGGGCAGTACTTC.

The chain uses TRBV7-6 and TRBJ2-3; 8 nucleotides match TRBD2. The CDR3 spans 14 residues. Germline-derived CDR1 and CDR2 are SGHVS and FNYEAQ. V lost 2 bases, J lost 4 bases, and 2 bases stayed unmatched. Here the CDR3 reads CASSLQAGADTQYF. As DNA, the CDR3 is TGTGCCAGCAGCTTACAAGCGGGAGCAGATACGCAGTATTTT. The full variable domain, completed using reference TRBV7-6 and TRBJ2-3, is GAGVSQSPRYKVTKRGQDVALRCDPISGHVSLYWYRQALGQGPEFLTYFNYEAQQDKSGLPNDRFSAERPEGSISTLTIQRTEQRDSAMYRCASSLQAGADTQYFGPGTRLTVL.

The V call is TRBV20-1, the J call TRBJ2-1; 7 bases agree with TRBD2. Germline CDR1 DFQATT, CDR2 SNEGSKA (reference sequence). The V segment lost 5 bases and the J segment 5 bases; nucleotides outside the gene matches: 6. This CDR3 has 13 amino acids. The CDR3 DNA follows: TGCAGTGCTTCCGGGACTACGAACAATGAGCAGTTCTTC. This sequence encodes CSASGTTNNEQFF.

The chain links TRBV18 to TRBJ1-5; D might be TRBD1 (6 bases). Germline V gene sequence: CDR1 KGHSH, CDR2 LQKENI. The V gene lost 2 bases and the J gene lost 5 bases, with 10 bases spanning the gap. The CDR3 loop spans 14 amino acids. The CDR3 reads CASSPGGGDQPQHF. Written as DNA, the CDR3 is TGTGCCAGCTCACCAGGGGGCGGCGATCAGCCCCAGCATTTT.

The gene calls are TRBV23-1 and TRBJ1-2; D perhaps matches TRBD1 (5 bases). TRBV23-1 is treated as an ORF (open reading frame) with a function not yet certain. The CDR3 totals 17 residues. With 0 bases removed from V and 2 bases from J, the gap between germline ends came to 16 bases. CDR3: CASSQSRVAGTNYGYTF. CDR3 sequence (DNA): TGCGCCAGCAGTCAATCTCGAGTGGCAGGGACGAACTATGGCTACACCTTC.

This clonotype was recorded once. One junction end disagrees with the germline gene, perhaps due to a read error. The J gene is TRBJ2-7, the V gene TRBV18, with D possibly being TRBD2 (6 bases). The CDR3 runs 14 residues. Germline values: CDR1 KGHSH, CDR2 LQKENI. This CDR3 is CASSPPTGVYEQHF. For the CDR3, the DNA is TGTGCCAGCTCACCCCCCACGGGAGTTTACGAGCAGCACTTC.

CDR3 nucleotide sequence: TGTGCCAGCTCACCACGACAGAGCACAACTAATGAAAAACTGTTTTTT. Its translation: CASSPRQSTTNEKLFF. The chain recombines TRBV18 with TRBJ1-4; TRBD1 is a possible D gene (5 bases). Looked up from germline, CDR1 is KGHSH and CDR2 is LQKENI. Trimming removed 1 base at V and 0 bases at J, with 9 bases between. There are 16 residues in the CDR3.

There are many counts of this clonotype. The genes are TRBV11-2 and TRBJ2-2; D gene ambiguous. CDR3 length: 15 amino acids. V was clipped by 0 bases and J by 5 bases, with 10 bases between them. Germline CDR1 SGHAT, CDR2 FQNNGV. CDR3 region: CASSLDRRATGELFF. CDR3 DNA sequence: TGTGCCAGCAGCTTAGATCGAAGAGCTACCGGGGAGCTGTTTTTT.

This clonotype was counted ten times or more. V and J are TRBV11-2 and TRBJ2-7; 8 nucleotides match TRBD2. Germline loops: CDR1 SGHAT, CDR2 FQNNGV. The ends lost 7 bases at V and 2 bases at J; junction bases unmatched: 13. The CDR3 contains 16 residues. CDR3 coding DNA: TGTGCCAGCAAGATCCTAACCGGGACTAGGCCCTACGAGCAGTACTTC. This gives the protein CASKILTGTRPYEQYF.

In its sample, this clonotype was seen a few times. This sequence joins TRBV6-1 and TRBJ2-1; tentative D call: TRBD2 (6 bases). V dropped 5 bases and J dropped 0 bases, with 14 bases sitting between them. Germline values: CDR1 MNHNS, CDR2 SASEGT. The CDR3 length is 16 residues. CDR3 sequence: CASSSISGNSYNEQFF. DNA for the CDR3: TGTGCCAGCAGTTCAATTAGCGGCAACTCCTACAATGAGCAGTTCTTC.

The chain joins TRBV5-1 to TRBJ2-2; 7 bases fit TRBD2. The CDR3 runs to 16 residues. Germline lookup yields CDR1 SGHRS and CDR2 YFSETQ. The trim removed 1 base at V and 1 base at J, leaving 4 bases unmatched. CDR3 coding DNA: TGCGCCAGCAGCTTGAAACTAGCGAGGAACACCGGGGAGCTGTTTTTT. Protein sequence: CASSLKLARNTGELFF. The whole variable domain, remainder taken from reference TRBV5-1 and TRBJ2-2, is KAGVTQTPRYLIKTRGQQVTLSCSPISGHRSVSWYQQTPGQGLQFLFEYFSETQRNKGNFPGRFSGRQFSNSRSEMNVSTLELGDSALYLCASSLKLARNTGELFFGEGSRLTVL.

The V call is TRBV6-1, the J call TRBJ1-5, with D unresolved. Trimming took off 1 base at V and 5 bases at J, with 3 bases between the two ends. Germline V gene sequence: CDR1 MNHNS, CDR2 SASEGT. The CDR3 sequence is 12 residues long. CDR3 amino acids: CASSEGDQPQHF. The CDR3 DNA reads TGTGCCAGCAGTGAAGGGGATCAGCCCCAGCATTTT.

The rearrangement joins TRBV9 to TRBJ1-1; D remains ambiguous. CDR3 length: 13 residues. Germline CDR1 SGDLS, CDR2 YYNGEE. V was cut by 1 base and J by 2 bases, with 6 bases left in between. CDR3 protein: CASSVLPNTEAFF. The DNA of the CDR3 is TGTGCCAGCAGCGTATTACCCAACACTGAAGCTTTCTTT.

This clonotype was detected many times. V and J are TRBV9 and TRBJ2-1, with 7 bases aligning to TRBD2. Per germline, CDR1 SGDLS and CDR2 YYNGEE. With 3 bases clipped from V and 3 bases from J, the junction kept 6 bases outside the gene matches. The CDR3 contains 15 residues. CDR3 protein: CASSGPTSVYNEQFF. The CDR3 DNA sequence: TGTGCCAGCAGCGGTCCCACTAGCGTCTACAATGAGCAGTTCTTC.

The chain joins TRBV20-1 to TRBJ2-1; 7 bases are a match to TRBD2. V gave up 3 bases and J gave up 8 bases; unmatched junction bases: 10. Germline V gene lookup returns CDR1 DFQATT and CDR2 SNEGSKA (reference sequence). This CDR3 contains 14 residues. The CDR3 bases are TGCAGTGCTAGGAGGCCTAGCGGCAACGATGAGCAGTTCTTC. It is translated as CSARRPSGNDEQFF.

Details on this clonotype: At one boundary the junction diverges from the germline segment, which might be a read error. V is TRBV29-1 and J is TRBJ2-3, with D perhaps TRBD2 (6 bases). The CDR3 has 13 residues. Per the germline V gene, CDR1 is SQVTM and CDR2 is ANQGSEA. DNA of the CDR3: TGCATCGTTGAGGGCGGCGGGGCAGATACGCAGTATTTT. Its protein product is CIVEGGGADTQYF.

The genes are TRBV27 and TRBJ1-5, with D unclear. The CDR3 runs to 14 residues. Germline V gene data show CDR1 as MNHEY and CDR2 as SMNVEV (reference sequence). Trimming cost V 6 bases and J 2 bases, with 11 bases left between them. The CDR3 reads CASRRTGGNQPQHF. The CDR3 DNA reads as TGTGCCAGCAGACGGACTGGAGGCAATCAGCCCCAGCATTTT.